The 18 T cell receptor beta chains given below trace back to one sample, sequenced in a study of T cell responses to AZD1222 COVID-19 vaccine. Repertoires were generated with immunoSEQ multiplex PCR, while TCRdb's copy carries only in-frame clones and drops some. This sample carries under 150,000 clones, almost 90% of them seen once, and the ten largest clones take 1.6%. Here the sequenced sample was peripheral blood, taken 28 days after the second AZD1222 dose. The receptors shown here come from an adult who received the AZD1222 COVID-19 vaccine.

The rearrangement links TRBV19 to TRBJ1-2; D is perhaps TRBD1 (6 bases). With 3 bases removed from V and 8 bases from J, the gap between germline ends came to 13 bases. The CDR3 contains 13 residues. CDR1 and CDR2 from the germline V gene are LNHDA and SQIVND (reference sequence). CDR3 residues: CASSMQGPEGYTF. The CDR3 bases are TGTGCCAGTAGTATGCAGGGGCCGGAAGGCTACACCTTC.

This chain links TRBV6-2 or TRBV6-3 with TRBJ1-5; 7 nucleotides agree with TRBD1. Unmatched junction bases numbered 5, after V lost 4 bases and J lost 2 bases. Germline CDR1 MNHEY, CDR2 SVGEGT. The CDR3 covers 15 residues. CDR3 DNA sequence: TGTGCCAGCAGTTTGACAGGGACGGGCAATCAGCCCCAGCATTTT. Translating it yields CASSLTGTGNQPQHF.

V gene TRBV19 combines with J gene TRBJ2-7; no clear D gene. Trimming took 6 bases from V and 3 from J, leaving 18 bases between them. The CDR3 contains 15 residues. CDR1 is LNHDA, CDR2 SQIVND, per germline (reference sequence). As DNA, the CDR3 is TGTGCCAGTAGCGCCGCCGCTGACCGGCGCTACGAGCAGTACGTC. This encodes CASSAAADRRYEQYV.

V usage is TRBV5-1 and J usage is TRBJ1-1; unclear D gene. The V and J ends lost 0 bases and 1 base respectively, with 7 bases between them. The CDR3 is 14 amino acids. Germline CDR1 is SGHRS and CDR2 is YFSETQ. CDR3 amino acids: CASSLGSGNTEAFF. Written as DNA, the CDR3 is TGCGCCAGCAGCTTGGGGTCAGGGAACACTGAAGCTTTCTTT.

The rearrangement joins TRBV28 to TRBJ2-7; D possibly uses TRBD1 or TRBD2 (5 bases each). V gave up 5 bases and J gave up 6 bases, with 20 bases separating them. From germline, CDR1 is MDHEN and CDR2 SYDVKM. The CDR3 has 15 amino acids. This chain's CDR3 is CASSPGSIPGTEQYF. CDR3 DNA sequence: TGTGCCAGCAGTCCCGGCTCTATACCAGGGACCGAGCAGTACTTC. The full variable domain, its missing parts supplied by reference TRBV28 and TRBJ2-7, is DVKVTQSSRYLVKRTGEKVFLECVQDMDHENMFWYRQDPGLGLRLIYFSYDVKMKEKGDIPEGYSVSREKKERFSLILESASTNQTSMYLCASSPGSIPGTEQYFGPGTRLTVT.

This clone is a singleton in its sample. The chain has TRBV5-6 and TRBJ1-2, with unresolved D. The germline CDR1 and CDR2 sequences are SGHDT and YYEEEE. V lost 2 bases and J lost 7, with 3 bases in between. There are 10 residues in the CDR3. In DNA, the CDR3 is TGTGCCAGCAGCTTATTTGGCTACACCTTC. This translates into CASSLFGYTF.

This clone was seen only once. This chain uses TRBV6-5 with TRBJ1-5; 8 bases map to TRBD1. The J segment lost 3 bases and the V segment lost 6 bases, leaving 7 bases of the junction unmatched. Germline V lookup: CDR1 MNHEY, CDR2 SVGAGI. The CDR3 is 15 residues long. In DNA form, the CDR3 reads TGTGCCAGCAGCGCCGGGACAGGAAACAATCAGCCCCAGCATTTT. Translated: CASSAGTGNNQPQHF.

The chain uses TRBV10-1 and TRBJ2-1; TRBD2 is a possible D gene (6 bases). Germline V lookup: CDR1 WNHNN, CDR2 SYGVQD (reference sequence). The CDR3 has 14 amino acids. V shed 0 bases and J shed 7 bases, with 10 bases lying between them. CDR3 nucleotide sequence: TGCGCCAGCAGTGAGTCCAGACTAGGGAATGAGCAGTTCTTC. This encodes CASSESRLGNEQFF.

The chain carries TRBV3-1 (or the pseudogene TRBV3-2) and TRBJ1-2, with D unclear. Germline-derived CDR1 and CDR2 are LGHDT and YNNKEL (reference sequence). Trimming left V 0 bases short and J 3 bases short, with 11 bases between. The CDR3 length is 15 residues. The CDR3 reads CASSQDQPPDYGYTF. CDR3 sequence (DNA): TGTGCCAGCAGCCAAGATCAACCGCCAGACTATGGCTACACCTTC.

The table lists this clone with a count of one. The genes are TRBV19 and TRBJ2-1; 10 bases are a match to TRBD2. V dropped 7 bases and J dropped 9; count of bases not matched to a gene: 9. CDR3 length: 14 amino acids. In germline, CDR1 is LNHDA, CDR2 SQIVND (reference sequence). CDR3 region: CASKSGGVVPEQFF. The CDR3 DNA reads TGTGCCAGTAAGAGCGGGGGGGTGGTTCCTGAGCAGTTCTTC.

This chain links TRBV1 with TRBJ2-1; the table assigns TRBD2, which was not confirmed against the DNA. TRBV1 constitutes a pseudogene. This CDR3 has 18 amino acids. CDR3 sequence reads: CTSSQESPAGARHNEQFF. The CDR3 bases are TGCACCAGCAGCCAAGAATCTCCCGCGGGAGCTAGACACAATGAGCAGTTCTTC.

The genes are TRBV7-2 and TRBJ1-5; D gene unclear. V dropped 1 base and J dropped 0 bases, with 7 bases sitting between them. The CDR3 covers 15 residues. Per germline, CDR1 SGHTA and CDR2 FQGNSA. CDR3 nucleotide sequence: TGTGCCAGCAGCTTAGGACCGTATAGCAATCAGCCCCAGCATTTT. Translation gives CASSLGPYSNQPQHF.

The chain employs TRBV9 and TRBJ2-3; 12 bases fit TRBD2. The J segment lost 4 bases and the V segment lost 0 bases, leaving 0 bases of the junction unmatched. The CDR3 totals 15 residues. In germline, CDR1 is SGDLS, CDR2 YYNGEE. CDR3: CASSVASGGADTQYF. The CDR3, as DNA: TGTGCCAGCAGCGTAGCTAGCGGGGGGGCAGATACGCAGTATTTT.

This chain connects TRBV19 to TRBJ2-1, with D possibly TRBD2 on 5 matching bases. CDR1 LNHDA and CDR2 SQIVND come from the germline V gene (reference sequence). The CDR3 is 16 residues long. V dropped 3 bases and J dropped 4 bases, with 16 bases sitting between them. This CDR3 reads CASSIVGGPRYNEQFF. CDR3 DNA: TGTGCCAGTAGTATCGTAGGAGGTCCTAGATACAATGAGCAGTTCTTC.

This clone has just one count. The chain combines TRBV28 with TRBJ1-5; weak D call: TRBD1 (6 bases). The CDR3 covers 15 residues. Trimming removed 3 bases at V and 0 bases at J, with 9 bases between. The germline V gene has CDR1 MDHEN and CDR2 SYDVKM. The CDR3 reads CASSFRGGSNQPQHF. The CDR3 coding sequence is TGTGCCAGCAGTTTCAGGGGAGGTAGCAATCAGCCCCAGCATTTT.

The genes are TRBV5-1 and TRBJ2-7, with TRBD1 matching 12 bases. This CDR3 region has 17 residues. Germline V gene data show CDR1 as SGHRS and CDR2 as YFSETQ. Trimming cost V 4 bases and J 0 bases; bases outside gene matches: 8. The CDR3 spells CASSPGQGAASSYEQYV. The CDR3 DNA sequence: TGCGCCAGCAGCCCGGGACAGGGGGCCGCGAGCTCCTACGAGCAGTACGTC.

The chain links TRBV20-1 to TRBJ1-4; unclear D gene. Looked up from germline, CDR1 is DFQATT and CDR2 is SNEGSKA (reference sequence). CDR3 size: 11 residues. V was trimmed by 7 bases and J by 8 bases, leaving 11 bases between them. CDR3 nucleotide sequence: TGCAGTGTTAAGGTCCCGGAAAAACTGTTTTTT. It is translated as CSVKVPEKLFF.

V gene TRBV19 combines with J gene TRBJ1-1, with 8 bases aligning to TRBD1. CDR1 and CDR2 from the germline V gene are LNHDA and SQIVND (reference sequence). The V and J ends lost 7 bases and 5 bases, in that order; junction bases with no gene match: 12. The CDR3 runs 15 residues. The CDR3 DNA follows: TGTGCCAGTACCCCTTCTCCCAGGGGGCATACTGAAGCTTTCTTT. Its translation is CASTPSPRGHTEAFF.